This note documents a single T cell receptor beta chain sequence. What it binds is unknown. Overall study results and limits: Tumor memory CD4+ T cell TCR gene usage clustered with blood and lymph node memory CD4+ cells and lymph node naive CD4+ cells. Tumor Treg TCRs overlapped most with tumor naive CD4+ cells.

Full-length variable regions came from constant-region reverse primers plus semi-nested Nested Universal Primer A PCR. TCRdb used MiXCR to reprocess the 5' RACE reads, holding one entry per CDR3 protein. This table holds about 10,000 distinct CDR3 sequences, around 13% found once. Germline V gene sequence: CDR1 SGHAT, CDR2 FQNNGV. The CDR3 is 17 residues long. V lost 1 base, J lost 8 bases, and 21 bases lay in between. Cells sorted as Tregs were CD4+, CD25+ and CD127-/low. The source is a female donor with breast cancer. The chain uses TRBV11-2 and TRBJ2-1; D may be TRBD1 (6 bases). The source material was Tregs sorted from blood. Here the CDR3 reads CASSLVFSVQGKHEQFF. DNA of the CDR3: TGTGCCAGCAGCTTAGTGTTCTCTGTACAGGGTAAGCATGAGCAGTTCTTC.